This TCR beta chain was found in a study of T cells in Graves' hyperthyroidism and ophthalmopathy. CDR3 length: 15 residues. Germline V CDR1 and CDR2: SNHLY, FYNNEI. Trimming took off 6 bases at V and 2 bases at J, with 16 bases between the two ends. This clonotype was seen many times. Amplification targeted TCR beta CDR3 regions from RNA transcripts. The HTBI primer set was used in a first-round RT-PCR of the TCR CDR3. TCRdb recomputed calls from the multiplex PCR reads with MiXCR, one row per CDR3 protein. The sample carries about 210,000 distinct CDR3 sequences, more than 15% recorded once. The sequenced material came from blood. This sequence was found in a man aged 45-60 years with Graves' hyperthyroidism. This chain joins TRBV2 and TRBJ2-5; possibly TRBD1 for D (6 bases). The CDR3 coding sequence is TGTGCCAGCAGCGTCCAGGGGCTTGGGCAAGAGACCCAGTACTTC. Its translation is CASSVQGLGQETQYF.